Following are 5 T cell receptor beta chains from one sample sequenced in a study of blood T cell repertoires in COVID-19. The assay was immunoSEQ multiplex PCR, and TCRdb's table has in-frame clones only and misses some. Here the sample spans approximately 350,000 clones, 89% being singletons. Sequencing was performed on peripheral blood. These receptors were collected from a woman aged 25 to 39 with COVID-19, enrolled during active disease.

The rearrangement uses TRBV7-9 and TRBJ2-3, with D hard to call. V dropped 1 base and J dropped 1 base, with 12 bases sitting between them. The CDR3 loop spans 16 amino acids. The germline V gene has CDR1 SEHNR and CDR2 FQNEAQ (reference sequence). The DNA for the CDR3 is TGTGCCAGCAGCTTAGTTTCTTTCGTTGGCACAGATACGCAGTATTTT. This sequence encodes CASSLVSFVGTDTQYF.

The chain couples TRBV5-1 to TRBJ1-6; 9 nucleotides match TRBD1. The CDR3 spans 15 residues. From germline, CDR1 is SGHRS and CDR2 YFSETQ. The V segment lost 1 base and the J segment 13 bases; nucleotides outside the gene matches: 9. The CDR3 bases are TGCGCCAGCAGCTTGCAAGGACAGGGGTTTACGCCCCTCCACTTT. Translating it yields CASSLQGQGFTPLHF.

The sample holds one count of this clone. V usage is TRBV5-6 and J usage is TRBJ2-3; TRBD1 matches 7 bases. This CDR3 has 12 residues. The V and J ends lost 3 bases and 9 bases, in that order; junction bases with no gene match: 4. Germline CDR1 reads SGHDT; CDR2 reads YYEEEE. CDR3: CASSSDRATQYF. The CDR3 DNA is TGTGCCAGCAGCTCAGACAGGGCCACGCAGTATTTT. The full variable domain, with the rest looked up from reference TRBV5-6 and TRBJ2-3, is DAGVTQSPTHLIKTRGQQVTLRCSPKSGHDTVSWYQQALGQGPQFIFQYYEEEERQRGNFPDRFSGHQFPNYSSELNVNALLLGDSALYLCASSSDRATQYFGPGTRLTVL.

This sequence joins TRBV21-1 and TRBJ2-7; the table's D call of TRBD1 was not tested on the DNA. TRBV21-1 is classified as a pseudogene. This CDR3 spans 19 amino acids. This CDR3 reads CASSTTHRDRALFLGEQYF. For the CDR3, the DNA is TGTGCCAGCAGCACCACACACCGGGACAGGGCTTTATTTTTAGGCGAGCAGTACTTC.

This clone was seen just once. V gene TRBV7-2 combines with J gene TRBJ2-1; 8 nucleotides line up with TRBD2. CDR1 is SGHTA, CDR2 FQGNSA, per germline. The CDR3 totals 15 residues. V lost 2 bases, J lost 9 bases, and 9 bases stayed unmatched. CDR3 in DNA: TGTGCCAGCAGCTTACAGAGCGGGAGAATTGGTGAGCAGTTCTTC. This gives the protein CASSLQSGRIGEQFF. The complete variable domain, with remaining parts taken from reference TRBV7-2 and TRBJ2-1, reads GAGVSQSPSNKVTEKGKDVELRCDPISGHTALYWYRQSLGQGLEFLIYFQGNSAPDKSGLPSDRFSAERTGGSVSTLTIQRTQQEDSAVYLCASSLQSGRIGEQFFGPGTRLTVL.